Listed here are 26 T cell receptor beta chains from one sample, sequenced in a study of cytomegalovirus exposure and HLA in healthy donors. This table comes from immunoSEQ multiplex PCR, and its TCRdb copy is limited to in-frame clones, with some not included. The sample lists about 130,000 clones; roughly 89% were seen once. The source material was PBMCs. The receptors derive from a young woman in good health and CMV-seronegative.

The genes are TRBV5-1 and TRBJ2-1, with 9 bases lining up with TRBD1. The CDR3 contains 15 residues. Germline CDR1 and CDR2: SGHRS and YFSETQ. V lost 4 bases, J lost 0 bases, and 2 bases stayed unmatched. In nucleotides, the CDR3 is TGCGCCAGCAGCGAGGGACAGGGCTCCTACAATGAGCAGTTCTTC. Its translation is CASSEGQGSYNEQFF.

This clone was seen a single time. The V and J genes are TRBV13 and TRBJ2-7, with 11 bases lining up with TRBD2. The CDR3 runs to 15 residues. Germline lookup yields CDR1 PRHDT and CDR2 FYEKMQ (reference sequence). The V gene end was trimmed by 4 bases and the J gene end by 5 bases; junction bases not matched to a gene: 7. The CDR3 protein is CASSSDSGRAHEQYF. The CDR3 DNA is TGTGCCAGCAGCTCCGATAGCGGGAGGGCTCACGAGCAGTACTTC.

V is TRBV19 and J is TRBJ2-2; D remains unclear. Trimming stripped 10 bases from V and 3 bases from J, with 12 bases between. The CDR3 consists of 13 residues. CDR1 and CDR2 (germline): LNHDA, SQIVND (reference sequence). The CDR3 DNA sequence: TGTGCCACCCGTACCCGGGACACCGGGGAGCTGTTTTTT. Residues: CATRTRDTGELFF.

The rearrangement joins TRBV5-1 to TRBJ1-3; perhaps TRBD1 as D (6 bases). From germline, CDR1 is SGHRS and CDR2 YFSETQ. The CDR3 contains 14 residues. V was clipped by 3 bases and J by 6 bases, with 13 bases between them. CDR3 protein: CASSSGEGANTIYF. The CDR3 nucleotides are TGCGCCAGCAGCTCAGGGGAAGGGGCAAACACCATATATTTT.

V gene TRBV6-6 combines with J gene TRBJ2-5, with TRBD1 identical over 7 bases. The J call may be faulty, since TRBJ2-7 better matches the DNA end. This CDR3 is built from 14 residues. Germline loops: CDR1 MNHNY, CDR2 SVGAGI (reference sequence). CDR3 region: CASSSQGISYEQYF. DNA of the CDR3: TGTGCCAGCAGTTCACAGGGGATCTCCTACGAGCAGTACTTC.

This clone was seen a handful of times. The chain links TRBV13 to TRBJ1-5; D remains ambiguous. Trimming left V 1 base short and J 2 bases short, with 6 bases between. Per the germline V gene, CDR1 is PRHDT and CDR2 is FYEKMQ (reference sequence). CDR3 length: 14 residues. The chain's CDR3 is CASSLAQGNQPQHF. CDR3 coding DNA: TGTGCCAGCAGCTTAGCTCAGGGCAATCAGCCCCAGCATTTT.

The chain employs TRBV9 and TRBJ2-1, with TRBD2 matching 11 bases. The CDR3 spans 16 residues. The germline V gene has CDR1 SGDLS and CDR2 YYNGEE. With V trimmed by 3 bases and J by 2 bases, 4 bases remained unmatched. The CDR3 spells CASSATSGGTYNEQFF. The CDR3 DNA sequence: TGTGCCAGCAGCGCAACTAGCGGGGGTACCTACAATGAGCAGTTCTTC.

The V call is TRBV29-1, the J call TRBJ1-3; D is perhaps TRBD1 (6 bases). Germline V gives CDR1 SQVTM, CDR2 ANQGSEA. Trimming took 4 bases from V and 6 from J, leaving 16 bases between them. This CDR3 has 14 amino acids. In nucleotides, the CDR3 is TGCAGCGTTGTGGGCAGGGGCTCAGTAAACACCATATATTTT. Residues: CSVVGRGSVNTIYF. Full variable domain (outside the CDR3, taken from reference TRBV29-1 and TRBJ1-3): SAVISQKPSRDICQRGTSLTIQCQVDSQVTMMFWYRQQPGQSLTLIATANQGSEATYESGFVIDKFPISRPNLTFSTLTVSNMSPEDSSIYLCSVVGRGSVNTIYFGEGSWLTVV.

This clone has only a few counts. This chain joins TRBV28 and TRBJ2-2; 8 bases match TRBD1. Per the germline V gene, CDR1 is MDHEN and CDR2 is SYDVKM. Losses at the gene ends were 5 bases for V and 7 bases for J; bases not matched to a gene: 9. The CDR3 has 15 amino acids. The CDR3 spells CASSPPTGVSGELFF. CDR3 in DNA: TGTGCCAGCAGTCCCCCGACAGGGGTGAGCGGGGAGCTGTTTTTT.

The V and J genes are TRBV27 and TRBJ1-3; possibly TRBD1 for D (6 bases). Germline V gives CDR1 MNHEY, CDR2 SMNVEV (reference sequence). V was cut by 5 bases and J by 0 bases, with 14 bases left in between. The CDR3 sequence is 16 residues long. CDR3 nucleotide sequence: TGTGCCAGCAGTAGAACAGGGTACCGCTCTGGAAACACCATATATTTT. Translated: CASSRTGYRSGNTIYF.

The rearrangement links TRBV7-9 to TRBJ2-2; 9 positions agree with TRBD2. The J segment lost 7 bases and the V segment lost 4 bases, leaving 7 bases of the junction unmatched. Germline CDR1 reads SEHNR; CDR2 reads FQNEAQ (reference sequence). The CDR3 loop spans 15 amino acids. CDR3 sequence: CASSSPGLANGELFF. The DNA of the CDR3 is TGTGCCAGCAGCTCACCGGGACTAGCAAACGGGGAGCTGTTTTTT.

The CDR3 sequence is CASSFSGSGQGDEKLFF. In DNA form, the CDR3 reads TGTGCCAGCAGCTTCAGTGGATCGGGACAGGGCGATGAAAAACTGTTTTTT. The chain combines TRBV11-2 with TRBJ1-4; 9 bases are a match to TRBD1. This CDR3 is built from 17 residues. From germline, CDR1 is SGHAT and CDR2 FQNNGV. The V and J ends lost 3 bases and 6 bases, in that order; junction bases with no gene match: 11.

This clone was recorded only once. The chain links TRBV7-8 to TRBJ2-3, with 14 positions matching TRBD2. Germline CDR1 is SGHVS and CDR2 is FQNEAQ. The CDR3 consists of 17 residues. The V gene end was trimmed by 5 bases and the J gene end by 2 bases; junction bases not matched to a gene: 6. DNA of the CDR3: TGTGCCAGCAGCCCCGGGACTAGCGGGGGACTCACAGATACGCAGTATTTT. Translating it yields CASSPGTSGGLTDTQYF.

This chain uses TRBV6-6 with TRBJ2-1; D ambiguous. Germline V CDR1 and CDR2: MNHNY, SVGAGI (reference sequence). Trimming left V 5 bases short and J 4 bases short, with 6 bases between. CDR3 size: 12 residues. The CDR3 sequence: CASSILYNEQFF. DNA for the CDR3: TGTGCCAGCAGTATCCTTTACAATGAGCAGTTCTTC.

The chain carries TRBV11-3 and TRBJ2-3, with D unresolved. The V gene lost 5 bases and the J gene lost 4 bases, with 16 bases spanning the gap. The CDR3 sequence is 15 residues long. The V gene's germline CDR1 is SGHNT and CDR2 YENEEA. As DNA, the CDR3 is TGTGCCAGCAGCCCATGGCCCTCAGGCGCAGATACGCAGTATTTT. Translating gives CASSPWPSGADTQYF.

The chain couples TRBV6-1 to TRBJ2-4; 8 bases fit TRBD1. V was clipped by 4 bases and J by 0 bases; unmatched bases: 8. This CDR3 comprises 17 residues. The germline V gene has CDR1 MNHNS and CDR2 SASEGT. In DNA form, the CDR3 reads TGTGCCAGCAGTGCCCTCAGGGGGCCCTTAGCCAAAAACATTCAGTACTTC. This encodes CASSALRGPLAKNIQYF.

The J gene is TRBJ2-7, the V gene TRBV9; a weak D match, TRBD1 (5 bases). This CDR3 has 18 residues. Germline assignment: CDR1 SGDLS and CDR2 YYNGEE. V was trimmed by 0 bases and J by 3 bases, leaving 22 bases between them. The CDR3 region is CASSVGQVGAQAYYEQYF. For the CDR3, the DNA is TGTGCCAGCAGCGTAGGTCAGGTAGGGGCCCAAGCGTACTACGAGCAGTACTTC.

Notes on this clone: The identical CDR3 is also encoded by other nucleotide sequences in the sample. This chain joins TRBV7-3 and TRBJ2-3, with 8 bases lining up with TRBD2. Germline V gives CDR1 SGHTA, CDR2 FQGTGA. V gave up 6 bases and J gave up 3 bases; unmatched junction bases: 5. The CDR3 spans 14 residues. CDR3 region: CASSPGLATDTQYF. The CDR3 nucleotides read TGTGCCAGCAGTCCCGGACTAGCAACAGATACGCAGTATTTT.

The V gene is TRBV7-6, the J gene TRBJ2-1, with 8 bases fitting TRBD2. The CDR3 runs 15 residues. V was clipped by 7 bases and J by 3 bases; unmatched bases: 8. The germline V gene has CDR1 SGHVS and CDR2 FNYEAQ. CDR3 DNA sequence: TGTGCCAGCACCCATCTAGCGGGCCACTACAATGAGCAGTTCTTC. Translated: CASTHLAGHYNEQFF.

The chain uses TRBV4-1 and TRBJ2-7; D is undetermined. This CDR3 is built from 13 residues. V lost 2 bases and J lost 0, with 5 bases in between. Germline CDR1 reads MGHRA; CDR2 reads YSYEKL. DNA for the CDR3: TGCGCCAGCAGCCAATACAGCTCCTACGAGCAGTACTTC. Translating gives CASSQYSSYEQYF.

The chain combines TRBV1 with TRBJ2-1; no DNA check was done on the table's D call, TRBD2. TRBV1 is reported as a pseudogene. This CDR3 has 14 amino acids. In DNA form, the CDR3 reads TGCACCAGCCCCCGCAGAGCGGGACCCAATGAGCAGTTCTTC. Translated, it gives CTSPRRAGPNEQFF.

The rearrangement links TRBV29-1 to TRBJ1-5; D unresolved. CDR3 length: 12 residues. Trimming took off 6 bases at V and 2 bases at J, with 8 bases between the two ends. Germline CDR1 and CDR2: SQVTM and ANQGSEA. CDR3 region: CSVLSGNQPQHF. The CDR3 DNA reads as TGCAGCGTCTTATCGGGCAATCAGCCCCAGCATTTT.

J is TRBJ1-1 and V is TRBV29-1; D not certain. CDR1 and CDR2 from the germline V gene are SQVTM and ANQGSEA. This CDR3 spans 13 amino acids. V was cut by 8 bases and J by 4 bases, with 17 bases left in between. The CDR3 DNA follows: TGCAGCCTAACCCGGTTCGGAGTCACTGAAGCTTTCTTT. This sequence encodes CSLTRFGVTEAFF.

This chain links TRBV25-1 with TRBJ1-4; 8 bases align to TRBD1. V shed 6 bases and J 7 bases; nucleotides not matched to a gene: 10. This CDR3 has 15 amino acids. CDR1 MGHDK and CDR2 SYGVNS come from the germline V gene. The DNA of the CDR3 is TGTGCCAGCAGCGGACACAGGGGGAAGATTGAAAAACTGTTTTTT. It translates to CASSGHRGKIEKLFF. Full variable domain (outside the CDR3, taken from reference TRBV25-1 and TRBJ1-4): EADIYQTPRYLVIGTGKKITLECSQTMGHDKMYWYQQDPGMELHLIHYSYGVNSTEKGDLSSESTVSRIRTEHFPLTLESARPSHTSQYLCASSGHRGKIEKLFFGSGTQLSVL.

This chain links TRBV5-1 with TRBJ1-4, with 7 positions matching TRBD1. The CDR3 is 14 residues long. V dropped 2 bases and J dropped 7; count of bases not matched to a gene: 5. Germline lookup yields CDR1 SGHRS and CDR2 YFSETQ. The CDR3, as DNA: TGCGCCAGCAGCTTACAGGGGAGTACTGAAAAACTGTTTTTT. Amino acid sequence: CASSLQGSTEKLFF.

The chain recombines TRBV7-8 with TRBJ2-5, with 7 bases lining up with TRBD1. Germline CDR1 is SGHVS and CDR2 is FQNEAQ. With V trimmed by 2 bases and J by 3 bases, 9 bases remained unmatched. CDR3 length: 16 residues. The CDR3 reads CASSLHDPDREETQYF. The CDR3 coding sequence is TGTGCCAGCAGCTTACACGACCCCGACAGGGAAGAGACCCAGTACTTC.